This T cell receptor beta chain appears in the sequencing data of a study of immune characterization of retroperitoneal liposarcoma. In TCRdb, the PCR reads were re-called with MiXCR into one record per CDR3 protein. The data hold about 7,600 distinct CDR3 sequences, with roughly two fifths observed a single time. The V gene's germline CDR1 is SGHTA and CDR2 FQGNSA. V lost 3 bases to trimming and J lost 1 base; unmatched junction nucleotides: 4. The CDR3 loop spans 16 amino acids. The chain uses TRBV7-2 and TRBJ2-3, with 10 bases lining up with TRBD2. The TCR sequence derives from a male donor with retroperitoneal liposarcoma. Sequencing was carried out using tumor tissue. This CDR3 reads CASSFWGTSGTDTQYF. The CDR3 DNA follows: TGTGCCAGCAGCTTCTGGGGGACTAGCGGCACAGATACGCAGTATTTT.